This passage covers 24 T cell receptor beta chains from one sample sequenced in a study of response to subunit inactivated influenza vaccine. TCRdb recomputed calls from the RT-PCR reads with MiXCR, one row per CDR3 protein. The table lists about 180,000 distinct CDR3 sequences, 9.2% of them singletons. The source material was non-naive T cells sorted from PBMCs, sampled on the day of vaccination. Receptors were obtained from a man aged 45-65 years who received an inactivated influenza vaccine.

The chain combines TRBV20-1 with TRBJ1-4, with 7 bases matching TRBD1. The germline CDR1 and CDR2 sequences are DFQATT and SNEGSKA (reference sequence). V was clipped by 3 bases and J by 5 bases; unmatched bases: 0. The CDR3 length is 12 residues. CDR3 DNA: TGCAGTGCTAGGGGACAGAATGAAAAACTGTTTTTT. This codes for CSARGQNEKLFF.

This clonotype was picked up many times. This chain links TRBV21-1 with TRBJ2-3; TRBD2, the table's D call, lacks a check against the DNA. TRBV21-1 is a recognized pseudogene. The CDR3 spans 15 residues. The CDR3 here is CASSAPSGSTDTQYF. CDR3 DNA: TGTGCCAGCAGCGCGCCTAGCGGAAGCACAGATACGCAGTATTTT.

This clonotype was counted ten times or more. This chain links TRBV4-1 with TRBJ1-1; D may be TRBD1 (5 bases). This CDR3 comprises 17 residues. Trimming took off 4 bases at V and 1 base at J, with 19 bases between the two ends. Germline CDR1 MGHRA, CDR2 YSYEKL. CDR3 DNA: TGCGCCAGCAGCCGTTCCGGGACTATGAAACCGAACACTGAAGCTTTCTTT. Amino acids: CASSRSGTMKPNTEAFF.

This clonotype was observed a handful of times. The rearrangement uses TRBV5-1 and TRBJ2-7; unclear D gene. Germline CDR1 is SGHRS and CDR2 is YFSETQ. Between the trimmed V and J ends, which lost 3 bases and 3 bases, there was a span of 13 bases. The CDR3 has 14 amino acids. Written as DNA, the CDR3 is TGCGCCAGCAGCTCCACCGCAGGTAACTACGAGCAGTACTTC. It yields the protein CASSSTAGNYEQYF.

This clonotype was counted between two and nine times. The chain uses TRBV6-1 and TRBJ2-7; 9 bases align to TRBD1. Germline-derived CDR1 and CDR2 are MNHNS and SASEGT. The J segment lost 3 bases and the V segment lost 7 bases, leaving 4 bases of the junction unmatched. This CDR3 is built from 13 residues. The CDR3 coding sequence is TGTGCCAGCAAACAGGGGGCGGACTACGAGCAGTACTTC. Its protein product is CASKQGADYEQYF.

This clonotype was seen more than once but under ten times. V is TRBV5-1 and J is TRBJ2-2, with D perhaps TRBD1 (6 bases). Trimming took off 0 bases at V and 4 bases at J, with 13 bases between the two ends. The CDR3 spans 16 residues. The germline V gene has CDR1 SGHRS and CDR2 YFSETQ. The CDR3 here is CASSLEMQGSTGELFF. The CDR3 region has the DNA TGCGCCAGCAGCTTGGAAATGCAGGGGTCCACCGGGGAGCTGTTTTTT. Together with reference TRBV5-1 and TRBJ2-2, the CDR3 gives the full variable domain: KAGVTQTPRYLIKTRGQQVTLSCSPISGHRSVSWYQQTPGQGLQFLFEYFSETQRNKGNFPGRFSGRQFSNSRSEMNVSTLELGDSALYLCASSLEMQGSTGELFFGEGSRLTVL.

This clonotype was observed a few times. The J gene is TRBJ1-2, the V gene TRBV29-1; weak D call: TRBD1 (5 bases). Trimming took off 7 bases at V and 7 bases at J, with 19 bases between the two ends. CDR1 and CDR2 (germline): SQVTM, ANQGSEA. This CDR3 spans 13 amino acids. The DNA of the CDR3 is TGCAGCGCCGCGGCGGGGGGGAGCGGTGGCTACACCTTC. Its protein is CSAAAGGSGGYTF.

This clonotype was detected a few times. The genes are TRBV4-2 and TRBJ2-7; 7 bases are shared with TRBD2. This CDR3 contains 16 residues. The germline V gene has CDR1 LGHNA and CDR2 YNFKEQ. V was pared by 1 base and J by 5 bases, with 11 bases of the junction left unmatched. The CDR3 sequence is CASSQVEASGVHEQYF. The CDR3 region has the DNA TGTGCCAGCAGCCAAGTGGAGGCTAGCGGTGTCCACGAGCAGTACTTC.

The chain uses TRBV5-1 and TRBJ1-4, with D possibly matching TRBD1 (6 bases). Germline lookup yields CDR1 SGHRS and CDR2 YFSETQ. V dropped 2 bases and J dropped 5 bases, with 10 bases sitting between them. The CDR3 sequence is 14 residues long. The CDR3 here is CASSLDRQNEKLFF. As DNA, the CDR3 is TGCGCCAGCAGCTTAGACAGGCAGAATGAAAAACTGTTTTTT. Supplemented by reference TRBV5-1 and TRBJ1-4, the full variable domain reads KAGVTQTPRYLIKTRGQQVTLSCSPISGHRSVSWYQQTPGQGLQFLFEYFSETQRNKGNFPGRFSGRQFSNSRSEMNVSTLELGDSALYLCASSLDRQNEKLFFGSGTQLSVL.

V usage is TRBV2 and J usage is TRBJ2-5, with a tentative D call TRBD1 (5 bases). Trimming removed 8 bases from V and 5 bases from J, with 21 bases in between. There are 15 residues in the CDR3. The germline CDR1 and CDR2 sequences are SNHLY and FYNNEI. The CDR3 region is CASGRQGFNGETQYF. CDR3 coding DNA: TGTGCCAGCGGGCGTCAGGGTTTTAATGGGGAGACCCAGTACTTC.

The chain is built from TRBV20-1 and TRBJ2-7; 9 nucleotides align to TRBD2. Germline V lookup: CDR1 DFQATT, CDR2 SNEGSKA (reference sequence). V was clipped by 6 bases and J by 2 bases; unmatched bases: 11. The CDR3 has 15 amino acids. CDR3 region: CSAGNAGGRTYEQYF. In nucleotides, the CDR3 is TGCAGTGCCGGTAATGCGGGGGGGCGAACCTACGAGCAGTACTTC.

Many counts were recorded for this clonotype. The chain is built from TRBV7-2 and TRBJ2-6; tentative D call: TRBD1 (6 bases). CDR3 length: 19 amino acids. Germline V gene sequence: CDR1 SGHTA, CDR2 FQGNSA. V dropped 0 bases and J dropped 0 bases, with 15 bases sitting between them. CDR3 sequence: CASSLARSTGSSGANVLTF. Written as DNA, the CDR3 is TGTGCCAGCAGCTTAGCGCGAAGTACAGGGTCCTCTGGGGCCAACGTCCTGACTTTC.

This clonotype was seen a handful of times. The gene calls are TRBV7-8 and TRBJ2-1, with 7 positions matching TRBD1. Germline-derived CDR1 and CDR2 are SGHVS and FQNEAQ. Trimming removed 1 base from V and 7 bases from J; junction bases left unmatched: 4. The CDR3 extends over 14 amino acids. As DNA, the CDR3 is TGTGCCAGCAGCTTAGGCGACAGGGTGAATGAGCAGTTCTTC. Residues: CASSLGDRVNEQFF. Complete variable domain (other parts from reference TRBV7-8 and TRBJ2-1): GAGVSQSPRYKVAKRGQDVALRCDPISGHVSLFWYQQALGQGPEFLTYFQNEAQLDKSGLPSDRFFAERPEGSVSTLKIQRTQQEDSAVYLCASSLGDRVNEQFFGPGTRLTVL.

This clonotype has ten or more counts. DNA for the CDR3: TGTGCCAGCAGCTTGAGGACAGGAGGCTACGAGCAGTACTTC. The encoded protein is CASSLRTGGYEQYF. The V gene is TRBV12-3 or TRBV12-4, the J gene TRBJ2-7; 7 positions match TRBD1. Trimming cost V 6 bases and J 3 bases; bases outside gene matches: 8. This CDR3 comprises 14 residues.

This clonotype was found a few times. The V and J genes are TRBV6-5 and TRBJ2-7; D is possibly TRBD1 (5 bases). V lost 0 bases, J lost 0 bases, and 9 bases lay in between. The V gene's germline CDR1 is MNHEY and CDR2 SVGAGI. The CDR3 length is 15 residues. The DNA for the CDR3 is TGTGCCAGCAGTTACTCTGGACACCTCTCCTACGAGCAGTACTTC. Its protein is CASSYSGHLSYEQYF.

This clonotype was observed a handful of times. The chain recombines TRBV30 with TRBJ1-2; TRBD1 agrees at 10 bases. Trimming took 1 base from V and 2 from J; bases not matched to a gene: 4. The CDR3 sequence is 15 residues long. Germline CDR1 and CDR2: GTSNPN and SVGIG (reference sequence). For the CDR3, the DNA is TGTGCCTGGAGTGAAGGGACAGGGGCAAACTATGGCTACACCTTC. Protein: CAWSEGTGANYGYTF.

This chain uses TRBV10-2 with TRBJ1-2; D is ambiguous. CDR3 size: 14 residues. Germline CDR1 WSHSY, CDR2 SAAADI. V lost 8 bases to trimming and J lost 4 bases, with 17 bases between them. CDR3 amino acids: CASRPLGYSYGYTF. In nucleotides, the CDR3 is TGCGCCAGCCGGCCCCTAGGGTATAGCTATGGCTACACCTTC.

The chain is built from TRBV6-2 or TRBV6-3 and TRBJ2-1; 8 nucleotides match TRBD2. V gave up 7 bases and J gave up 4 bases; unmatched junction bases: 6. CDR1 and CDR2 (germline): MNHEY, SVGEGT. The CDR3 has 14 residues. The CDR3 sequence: CASMNGGAYNEQFF. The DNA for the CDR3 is TGTGCCAGCATGAACGGGGGGGCATACAATGAGCAGTTCTTC.

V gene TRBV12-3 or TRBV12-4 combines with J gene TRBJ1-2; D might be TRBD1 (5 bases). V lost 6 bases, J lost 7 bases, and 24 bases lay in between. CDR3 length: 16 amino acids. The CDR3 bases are TGTGCCAGCAGAGGTCCGACTGAGACAGTTGATGGTGGCTACACCTTC. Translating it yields CASRGPTETVDGGYTF.

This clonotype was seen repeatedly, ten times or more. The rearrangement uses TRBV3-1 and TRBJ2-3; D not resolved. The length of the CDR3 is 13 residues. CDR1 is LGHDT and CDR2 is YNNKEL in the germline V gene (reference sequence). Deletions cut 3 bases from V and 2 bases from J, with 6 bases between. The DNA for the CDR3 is TGTGCCAGCAGCCAGACTTACACAGATACGCAGTATTTT. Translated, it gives CASSQTYTDTQYF.

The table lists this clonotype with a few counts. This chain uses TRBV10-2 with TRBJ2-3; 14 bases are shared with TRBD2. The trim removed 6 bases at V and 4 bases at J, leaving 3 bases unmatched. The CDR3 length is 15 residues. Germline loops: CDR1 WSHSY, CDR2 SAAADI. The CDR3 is CASRWTSGGSDTQYF. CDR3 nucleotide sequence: TGCGCCAGCAGGTGGACTAGCGGGGGGTCAGATACGCAGTATTTT.

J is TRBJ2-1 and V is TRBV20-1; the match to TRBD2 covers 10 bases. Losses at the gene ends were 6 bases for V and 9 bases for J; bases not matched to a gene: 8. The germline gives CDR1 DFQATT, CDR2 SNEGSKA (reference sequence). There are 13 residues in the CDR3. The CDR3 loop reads CSATRTSGVEQFF. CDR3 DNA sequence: TGCAGTGCCACTAGGACTAGCGGAGTTGAGCAGTTCTTC.

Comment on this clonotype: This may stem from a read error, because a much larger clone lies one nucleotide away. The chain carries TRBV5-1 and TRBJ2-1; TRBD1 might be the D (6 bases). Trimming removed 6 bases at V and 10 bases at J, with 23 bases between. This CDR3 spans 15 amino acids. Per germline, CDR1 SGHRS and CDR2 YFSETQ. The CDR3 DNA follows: TGCGCCAGCAACCCACGGACAGACGGGCTTGGCGAGCAGTTCTTC. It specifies CASNPRTDGLGEQFF.

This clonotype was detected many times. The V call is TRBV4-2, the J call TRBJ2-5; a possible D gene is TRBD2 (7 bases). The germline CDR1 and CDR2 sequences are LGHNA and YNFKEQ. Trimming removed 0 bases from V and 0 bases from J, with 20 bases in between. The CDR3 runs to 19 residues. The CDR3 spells CASSQERVIGGGHQETQYF. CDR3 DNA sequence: TGTGCCAGCAGCCAAGAGAGGGTGATTGGCGGGGGCCACCAAGAGACCCAGTACTTC.